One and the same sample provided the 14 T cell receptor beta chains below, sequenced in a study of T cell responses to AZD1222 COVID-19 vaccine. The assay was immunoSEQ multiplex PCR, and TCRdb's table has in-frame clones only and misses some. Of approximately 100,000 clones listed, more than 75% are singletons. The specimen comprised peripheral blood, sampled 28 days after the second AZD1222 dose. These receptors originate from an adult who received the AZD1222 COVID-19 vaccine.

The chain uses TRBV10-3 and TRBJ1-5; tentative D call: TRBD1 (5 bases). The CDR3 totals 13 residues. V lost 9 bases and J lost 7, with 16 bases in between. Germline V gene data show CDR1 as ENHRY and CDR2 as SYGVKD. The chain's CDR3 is CAIGQDLWQPQHF. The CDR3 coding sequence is TGTGCCATAGGACAAGATCTTTGGCAGCCCCAGCATTTT.

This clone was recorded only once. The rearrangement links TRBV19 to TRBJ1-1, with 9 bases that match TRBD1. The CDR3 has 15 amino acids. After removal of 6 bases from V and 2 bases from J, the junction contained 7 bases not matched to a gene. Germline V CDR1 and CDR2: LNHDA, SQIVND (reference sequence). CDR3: CASRKDRGGNTEAFF. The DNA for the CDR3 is TGTGCCAGTAGAAAGGACAGGGGCGGTAACACTGAAGCTTTCTTT.

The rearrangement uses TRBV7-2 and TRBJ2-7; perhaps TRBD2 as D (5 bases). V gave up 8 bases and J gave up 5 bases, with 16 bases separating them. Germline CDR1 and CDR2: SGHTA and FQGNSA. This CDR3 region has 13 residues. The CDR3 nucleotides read TGTGCCAGCGGTCGGGGAAGGCGGGACGAGCAGTACTTC. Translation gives CASGRGRRDEQYF.

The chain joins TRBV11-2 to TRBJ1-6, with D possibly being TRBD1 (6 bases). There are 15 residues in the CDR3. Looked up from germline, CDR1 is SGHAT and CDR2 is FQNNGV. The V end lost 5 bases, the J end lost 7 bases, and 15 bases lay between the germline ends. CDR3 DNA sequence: TGTGCCAGCAGCCCCCCGACAGGATCAAATTCACCCCTCCACTTT. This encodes CASSPPTGSNSPLHF.

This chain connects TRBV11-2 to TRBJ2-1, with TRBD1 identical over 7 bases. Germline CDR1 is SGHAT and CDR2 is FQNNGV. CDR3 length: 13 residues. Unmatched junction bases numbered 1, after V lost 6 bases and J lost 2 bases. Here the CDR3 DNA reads TGTGCCAGCAGACAGGGGCCCTACAATGAGCAGTTCTTC. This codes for CASRQGPYNEQFF.

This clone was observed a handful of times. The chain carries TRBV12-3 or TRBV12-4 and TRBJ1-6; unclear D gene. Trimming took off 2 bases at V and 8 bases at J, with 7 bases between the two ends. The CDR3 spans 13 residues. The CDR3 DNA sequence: TGTGCCAGCAGTTTAATAACGGATTCACCCCTCCACTTT. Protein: CASSLITDSPLHF.

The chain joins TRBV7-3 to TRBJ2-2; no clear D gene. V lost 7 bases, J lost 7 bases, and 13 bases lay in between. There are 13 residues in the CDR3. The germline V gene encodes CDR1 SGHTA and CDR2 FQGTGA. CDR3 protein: CASTNLDGGELFF. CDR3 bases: TGTGCCAGCACCAACTTAGATGGCGGGGAGCTGTTTTTT. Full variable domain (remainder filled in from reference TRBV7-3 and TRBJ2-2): GAGVSQTPSNKVTEKGKYVELRCDPISGHTALYWYRQSLGQGPEFLIYFQGTGAADDSGLPNDRFFAVRPEGSVSTLKIQRTERGDSAVYLCASTNLDGGELFFGEGSRLTVL.

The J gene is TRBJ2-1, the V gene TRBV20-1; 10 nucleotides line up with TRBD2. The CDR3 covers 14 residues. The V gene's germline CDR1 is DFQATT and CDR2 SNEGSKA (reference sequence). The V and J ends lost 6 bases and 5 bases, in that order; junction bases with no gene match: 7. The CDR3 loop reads CSASSGRPNNEQFF. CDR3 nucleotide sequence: TGCAGTGCGAGTAGCGGGAGGCCGAACAATGAGCAGTTCTTC.

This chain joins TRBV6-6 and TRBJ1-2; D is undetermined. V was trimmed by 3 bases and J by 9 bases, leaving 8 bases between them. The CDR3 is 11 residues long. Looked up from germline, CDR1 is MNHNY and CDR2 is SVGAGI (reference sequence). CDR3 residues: CASSYRMRYTF. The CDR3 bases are TGTGCCAGCAGTTATCGGATGCGCTACACCTTC.

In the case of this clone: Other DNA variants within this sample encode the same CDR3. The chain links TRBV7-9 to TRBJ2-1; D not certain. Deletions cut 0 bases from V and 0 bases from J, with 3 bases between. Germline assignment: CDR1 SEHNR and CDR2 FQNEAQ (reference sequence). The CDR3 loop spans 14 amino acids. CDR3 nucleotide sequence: TGTGCCAGCAGCTTAGCAGGCTCCTACAATGAGCAGTTCTTC. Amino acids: CASSLAGSYNEQFF. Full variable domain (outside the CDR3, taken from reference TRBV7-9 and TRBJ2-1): DTGVSQNPRHKITKRGQNVTFRCDPISEHNRLYWYRQTLGQGPEFLTYFQNEAQLEKSRLLSDRFSAERPKGSFSTLEIQRTEQGDSAMYLCASSLAGSYNEQFFGPGTRLTVL.

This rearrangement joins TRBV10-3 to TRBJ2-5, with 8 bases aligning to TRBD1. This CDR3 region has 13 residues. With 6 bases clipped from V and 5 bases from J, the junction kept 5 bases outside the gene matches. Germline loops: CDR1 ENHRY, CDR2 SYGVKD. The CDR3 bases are TGTGCCATCAGACCAGGGGGCTTTGAGACCCAGTACTTC. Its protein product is CAIRPGGFETQYF.

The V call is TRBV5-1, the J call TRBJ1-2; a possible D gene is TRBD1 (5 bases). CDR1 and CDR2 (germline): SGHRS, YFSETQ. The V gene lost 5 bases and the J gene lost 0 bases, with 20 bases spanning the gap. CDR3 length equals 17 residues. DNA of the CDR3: TGCGCCAGCAGGCCCCGTGGCACCCCGGGGCCTAACTATGGCTACACCTTC. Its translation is CASRPRGTPGPNYGYTF. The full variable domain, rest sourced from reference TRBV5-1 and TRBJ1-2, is KAGVTQTPRYLIKTRGQQVTLSCSPISGHRSVSWYQQTPGQGLQFLFEYFSETQRNKGNFPGRFSGRQFSNSRSEMNVSTLELGDSALYLCASRPRGTPGPNYGYTFGSGTRLTVV.

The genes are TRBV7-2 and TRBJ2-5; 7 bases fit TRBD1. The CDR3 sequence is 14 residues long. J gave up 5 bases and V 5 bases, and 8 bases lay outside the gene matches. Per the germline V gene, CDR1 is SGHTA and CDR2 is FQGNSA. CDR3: CASSRWSGGETQYF. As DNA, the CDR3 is TGTGCCAGCAGCCGCTGGTCAGGGGGTGAGACCCAGTACTTC.

This CDR3 reads CASGLVHSGPIPNTGELFF. Here the CDR3 DNA reads TGTGCTAGTGGTTTGGTACATAGCGGGCCGATCCCGAACACCGGGGAGCTGTTTTTT. The chain joins TRBV12-5 to TRBJ2-2; 7 nucleotides match TRBD2. The CDR3 covers 19 residues. CDR1 is LGHNT, CDR2 FRNRAP, per germline. The ends lost 0 bases at V and 0 bases at J; junction bases unmatched: 10.